The 25 T cell receptor beta chains listed next were all sequenced from one sample in a study of T cell changes during pregnancy in multiple sclerosis. Data came from immunoSEQ multiplex PCR; TCRdb stores just in-frame clones and leaves some out. The sample includes around 68,000 clones, 90% of them seen just once. This specimen was peripheral blood, taken in the third trimester of pregnancy. These receptor sequences come from a female donor with multiple sclerosis, enrolled in a pregnancy study.

This clone was counted a few times. The chain recombines TRBV5-1 with TRBJ2-2; 7 nucleotides align to TRBD1. J was trimmed by 3 bases and V by 4 bases; bases with no gene match: 6. The germline CDR1 and CDR2 sequences are SGHRS and YFSETQ. The CDR3 covers 15 residues. The CDR3 nucleotides are TGCGCCAGCAGCCCCAGGGGGTCGGACACCGGGGAGCTGTTTTTT. Encoded protein: CASSPRGSDTGELFF.

This chain uses TRBV7-2 with TRBJ1-4; TRBD1 might be the D (6 bases). The length of the CDR3 is 14 residues. Germline CDR1 SGHTA, CDR2 FQGNSA. Trimming removed 5 bases at V and 5 bases at J, with 12 bases between. In DNA, the CDR3 is TGTGCCAGCAGCCCGCCAGGGGTAAATGAAAAACTGTTTTTT. Translation gives CASSPPGVNEKLFF.

V gene TRBV14 combines with J gene TRBJ2-1; TRBD2 matches 15 bases. Germline trimming cut 0 bases from V and 2 bases from J; bases unmatched to any gene: 5. CDR1 and CDR2 (germline): SGHDN, FVKESK. The CDR3 length is 19 residues. The CDR3 region is CASSQDLGLAGGTYNEQFF. In DNA, the CDR3 is TGTGCCAGCAGCCAAGATCTGGGACTAGCGGGAGGAACCTACAATGAGCAGTTCTTC.

V and J are TRBV5-8 and TRBJ1-2; weak D call: TRBD1 (5 bases). V lost 3 bases to trimming and J lost 4 bases, with 19 bases between them. The CDR3 contains 16 residues. From germline, CDR1 is SGHTS and CDR2 YDEGEE. CDR3 sequence (DNA): TGTGCCAGCAGCTCTGGGGGACGGAGGGAAACCTATGGCTACACCTTC. Its translation is CASSSGGRRETYGYTF.

The chain carries TRBV2 and TRBJ2-5, with D possibly being TRBD2 (5 bases). Trimming cost V 3 bases and J 2 bases, with 16 bases left between them. Germline CDR1 is SNHLY and CDR2 is FYNNEI. The CDR3 loop spans 16 amino acids. This CDR3 is CASSDPLRARQETQYF. The CDR3 DNA reads as TGTGCCAGCAGTGATCCCTTGAGGGCGCGGCAAGAGACCCAGTACTTC.

This chain uses TRBV19 with TRBJ2-1, with D maybe TRBD2 (5 bases). Germline V gene data show CDR1 as LNHDA and CDR2 as SQIVND (reference sequence). The V and J ends lost 6 bases and 0 bases respectively, with 12 bases between them. This CDR3 spans 15 amino acids. This CDR3 reads CASSRTSSSYNEQFF. The CDR3, as DNA: TGTGCCAGTAGCCGCACTAGTAGCTCCTACAATGAGCAGTTCTTC.

This sequence joins TRBV29-1 and TRBJ2-7; D perhaps matches TRBD2 (7 bases). This CDR3 has 13 amino acids. Trimming shortened V by 3 bases and J by 5 bases, and 14 bases separated the two germline ends. In germline, CDR1 is SQVTM, CDR2 ANQGSEA. CDR3 DNA: TGCAGCGTTGACGGCCCGGGGGGCGACGAGCAGTACTTC. Amino acid sequence: CSVDGPGGDEQYF.

The rearrangement links TRBV10-3 to TRBJ1-1, with TRBD1 as a possible D gene (5 bases). The ends were cut back, 5 bases at V and 0 bases at J, with 13 bases in the middle. This CDR3 contains 15 residues. From germline, CDR1 is ENHRY and CDR2 SYGVKD. CDR3 sequence (DNA): TGTGCCATCAGTTTTAGCGGGGCAATGAACACTGAAGCTTTCTTT. Protein sequence: CAISFSGAMNTEAFF.

This chain links TRBV27 with TRBJ1-6, with D hard to call. The CDR3 length is 14 residues. CDR1 is MNHEY, CDR2 SMNVEV, per germline (reference sequence). The ends were cut back, 8 bases at V and 0 bases at J, with 8 bases in the middle. CDR3 coding DNA: TGTGCCAGCGGGCCCGGCTCCTATAATTCACCCCTCCACTTT. Amino acids: CASGPGSYNSPLHF.

This chain joins TRBV7-9 and TRBJ2-2; TRBD2 matches at 8 bases. V shed 7 bases and J 5 bases; nucleotides not matched to a gene: 12. From germline, CDR1 is SEHNR and CDR2 FQNEAQ (reference sequence). This CDR3 is 16 amino acids long. Written as DNA, the CDR3 is TGTGCCAGCAAGGGCCCACGCGGCGGGAGGACCGGGGAGCTGTTTTTT. Residues: CASKGPRGGRTGELFF.

This chain connects TRBV6-1 to TRBJ2-5, with 8 bases aligning to TRBD2. The CDR3 contains 15 residues. V was pared by 1 base and J by 7 bases, with 8 bases of the junction left unmatched. The germline V gene encodes CDR1 MNHNS and CDR2 SASEGT. The CDR3 sequence is CASSEEIAGLGTQYF. The CDR3 DNA follows: TGTGCCAGCAGTGAAGAGATAGCGGGATTGGGGACCCAGTACTTC.

The V call is TRBV10-3, the J call TRBJ1-2, with D possibly matching TRBD1 (6 bases). The CDR3 is 12 amino acids. Per the germline V gene, CDR1 is ENHRY and CDR2 is SYGVKD. The CDR3 region has the DNA TGTGCAGGGGGACGGGGGGACTATGGCTACACCTTC. As protein: CAGGRGDYGYTF.

The chain links TRBV28 to TRBJ2-1; 9 bases match TRBD1. With 5 bases clipped from V and 1 base from J, the junction kept 6 bases outside the gene matches. The CDR3 spans 16 residues. Germline V CDR1 and CDR2: MDHEN, SYDVKM. This CDR3 reads CASSLLDRGSYNEQFF. The DNA for the CDR3 is TGTGCCAGCAGTCTGCTGGACAGGGGATCCTACAATGAGCAGTTCTTC.

The chain is built from TRBV6-6 and TRBJ1-4, with 8 nucleotides matching TRBD1. Germline CDR1 is MNHNY and CDR2 is SVGAGI (reference sequence). The CDR3 covers 14 residues. The V and J ends lost 2 bases and 5 bases, in that order; junction bases with no gene match: 1. CDR3 region: CASSYGQGNEKLFF. The CDR3 coding sequence is TGTGCCAGCAGTTACGGACAGGGAAATGAAAAACTGTTTTTT.

V gene TRBV2 combines with J gene TRBJ1-1, with 7 bases lining up with TRBD1. The V gene end was trimmed by 5 bases and the J gene end by 1 base; junction bases not matched to a gene: 1. The CDR3 spans 13 residues. CDR1 is SNHLY, CDR2 FYNNEI, per germline. The CDR3 is CASSQGGNTEAFF. The CDR3 nucleotides read TGTGCCAGCAGTCAGGGGGGGAACACTGAAGCTTTCTTT.

This clone has a handful of counts. This CDR3 is CAWSVQGNTEAFF. Here the CDR3 DNA reads TGTGCCTGGAGTGTACAGGGGAACACTGAAGCTTTCTTT. The rearrangement joins TRBV30 to TRBJ1-1; tentatively, D is TRBD1 (6 bases). V shed 0 bases and J shed 1 base, with 6 bases lying between them. The CDR3 consists of 13 residues. Germline V gives CDR1 GTSNPN, CDR2 SVGIG (reference sequence).

This clone appeared a few times. This chain uses TRBV7-9 with TRBJ2-1, with 9 bases fitting TRBD1. The CDR3 runs 14 residues. Germline values: CDR1 SEHNR, CDR2 FQNEAQ (reference sequence). V lost 5 bases, J lost 7 bases, and 6 bases stayed unmatched. The DNA for the CDR3 is TGTGCCAGCAGCCCCGGGACAGGGTTGAATGAGCAGTTCTTC. This codes for CASSPGTGLNEQFF.

This clone has a single count. V and J are TRBV19 and TRBJ2-5; 9 nucleotides match TRBD1. The V and J ends lost 4 bases and 3 bases, in that order; junction bases with no gene match: 3. CDR3 length: 14 residues. Germline V gives CDR1 LNHDA, CDR2 SQIVND (reference sequence). CDR3 in DNA: TGTGCCAGTAGTAAGGGACAGGGTAAAGAGACCCAGTACTTC. As protein: CASSKGQGKETQYF.

V gene TRBV4-2 combines with J gene TRBJ1-5, with D maybe TRBD1 (6 bases). The CDR3 loop spans 17 amino acids. Trimming took off 0 bases at V and 3 bases at J, with 15 bases between the two ends. From germline, CDR1 is LGHNA and CDR2 YNFKEQ. CDR3 DNA: TGTGCCAGCAGCCAAGATATCCCGACAGGATTCAATCAGCCCCAGCATTTT. This encodes CASSQDIPTGFNQPQHF.

This chain connects TRBV6-6 to TRBJ1-1; the D gene is possibly TRBD1 (5 bases). This CDR3 has 14 residues. V lost 6 bases, J lost 4 bases, and 15 bases lay in between. Germline CDR1 MNHNY, CDR2 SVGAGI (reference sequence). The CDR3 here is CASSLRRGSTEAFF. The CDR3 DNA follows: TGTGCCAGCAGCCTACGGCGGGGGAGCACTGAAGCTTTCTTT.

V is TRBV7-9 and J is TRBJ2-1, with a possible D match to TRBD1 (6 bases). The V end was cut by 3 bases, the J end by 8 bases, with 11 bases between. CDR3 length: 13 residues. Germline CDR1 SEHNR, CDR2 FQNEAQ (reference sequence). The CDR3 DNA follows: TGTGCCAGCAGCTTTCAGGGGAACGATGAGCAGTTCTTC. Translating it yields CASSFQGNDEQFF.

The V and J genes are TRBV21-1 and TRBJ2-2; no DNA check was done on the table's D call, TRBD1. TRBV21-1 is recorded as a pseudogene. The length of the CDR3 is 17 residues. CDR3: CASSKGGQGIDTGELFF. In DNA, the CDR3 is TGTGCCAGCAGCAAAGGGGGACAGGGTATAGACACCGGGGAGCTGTTTTTT.

V gene TRBV7-6 combines with J gene TRBJ2-7, with 7 positions matching TRBD2. V lost 5 bases and J lost 0; bases outside the gene matches: 4. Germline V gene lookup returns CDR1 SGHVS and CDR2 FNYEAQ. This CDR3 comprises 14 residues. CDR3 region: CASSPAGLSYEQYF. The CDR3 nucleotides read TGTGCCAGCAGCCCAGCGGGGCTCTCCTACGAGCAGTACTTC.

This chain joins TRBV6-6 and TRBJ1-2; D ambiguous. Trimming shortened V by 6 bases and J by 1 base, and 9 bases separated the two germline ends. The CDR3 contains 13 residues. CDR1 is MNHNY, CDR2 SVGAGI, per germline (reference sequence). The CDR3 bases are TGTGCCAGCAGCCCCGGGATTAACTATGGCTACACCTTC. Translated, it gives CASSPGINYGYTF.

The rearrangement joins TRBV19 to TRBJ2-3; 9 nucleotides match TRBD2. The germline gives CDR1 LNHDA, CDR2 SQIVND (reference sequence). Unmatched junction bases numbered 8, after V lost 4 bases and J lost 3 bases. There are 16 residues in the CDR3. The CDR3 DNA reads TGTGCCAGTAGTACCCTTAGCGGGAGAAGGACAGATACGCAGTATTTT. This gives the protein CASSTLSGRRTDTQYF.